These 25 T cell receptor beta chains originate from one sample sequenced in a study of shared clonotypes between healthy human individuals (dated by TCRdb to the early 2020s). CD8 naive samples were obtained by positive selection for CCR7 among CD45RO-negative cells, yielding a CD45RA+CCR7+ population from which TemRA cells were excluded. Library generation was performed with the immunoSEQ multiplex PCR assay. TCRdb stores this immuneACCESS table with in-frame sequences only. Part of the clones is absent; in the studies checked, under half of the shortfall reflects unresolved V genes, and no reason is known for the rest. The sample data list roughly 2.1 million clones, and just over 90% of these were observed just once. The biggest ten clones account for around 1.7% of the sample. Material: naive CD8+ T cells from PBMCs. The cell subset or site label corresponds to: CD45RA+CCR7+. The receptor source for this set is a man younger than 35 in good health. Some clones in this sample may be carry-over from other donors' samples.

CDR3 sequence reads: CASSLVPRDNGYTF. The DNA for the CDR3 is TGTGCCAGCAGCTTAGTACCCCGAGACAACGGCTACACCTTC. The chain is built from TRBV11-2 and TRBJ1-2; D gene ambiguous. Trimming pared 1 base from V and 8 bases from J, leaving 14 bases between. This CDR3 contains 14 residues. The V gene's germline CDR1 is SGHAT and CDR2 FQNNGV.

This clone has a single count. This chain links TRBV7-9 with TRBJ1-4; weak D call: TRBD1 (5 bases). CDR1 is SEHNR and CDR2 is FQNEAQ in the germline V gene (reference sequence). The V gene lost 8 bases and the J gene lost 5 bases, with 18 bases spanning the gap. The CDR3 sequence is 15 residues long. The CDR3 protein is CASWSGRDPNEKLFF. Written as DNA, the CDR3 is TGTGCCAGCTGGTCTGGCCGGGACCCCAATGAAAAACTGTTTTTT.

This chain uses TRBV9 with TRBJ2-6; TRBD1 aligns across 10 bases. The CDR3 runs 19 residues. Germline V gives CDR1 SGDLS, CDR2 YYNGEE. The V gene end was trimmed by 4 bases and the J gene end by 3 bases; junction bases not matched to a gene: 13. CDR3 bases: TGTGCCAGCAGCACACGGACAGGGGGAGTCCTGCGTGGGGCCAACGTCCTGACTTTC. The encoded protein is CASSTRTGGVLRGANVLTF.

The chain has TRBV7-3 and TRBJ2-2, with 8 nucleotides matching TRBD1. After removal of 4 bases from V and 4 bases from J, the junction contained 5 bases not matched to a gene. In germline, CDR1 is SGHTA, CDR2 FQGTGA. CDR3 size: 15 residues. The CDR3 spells CASSSDREVTGELFF. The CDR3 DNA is TGTGCCAGCAGCTCGGACAGGGAGGTCACCGGGGAGCTGTTTTTT. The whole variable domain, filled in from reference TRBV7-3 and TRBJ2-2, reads GAGVSQTPSNKVTEKGKYVELRCDPISGHTALYWYRQSLGQGPEFLIYFQGTGAADDSGLPNDRFFAVRPEGSVSTLKIQRTERGDSAVYLCASSSDREVTGELFFGEGSRLTVL.

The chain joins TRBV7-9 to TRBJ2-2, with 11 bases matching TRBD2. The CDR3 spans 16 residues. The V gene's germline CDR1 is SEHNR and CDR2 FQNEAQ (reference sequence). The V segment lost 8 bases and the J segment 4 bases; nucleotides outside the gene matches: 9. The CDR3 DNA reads TGTGCCAGCTCAAAGACTAGCGGGACGGCCACCGGGGAGCTGTTTTTT. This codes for CASSKTSGTATGELFF.

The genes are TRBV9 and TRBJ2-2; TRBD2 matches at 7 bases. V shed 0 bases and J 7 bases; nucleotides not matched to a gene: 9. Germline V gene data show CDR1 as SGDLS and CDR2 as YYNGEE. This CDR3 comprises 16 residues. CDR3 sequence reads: CASSVVGGGPNGELFF. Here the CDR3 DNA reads TGTGCCAGCAGCGTAGTTGGGGGAGGGCCCAACGGGGAGCTGTTTTTT. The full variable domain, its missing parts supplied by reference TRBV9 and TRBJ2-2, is DSGVTQTPKHLITATGQRVTLRCSPRSGDLSVYWYQQSLDQGLQFLIQYYNGEERAKGNILERFSAQQFPDLHSELNLSSLELGDSALYFCASSVVGGGPNGELFFGEGSRLTVL.

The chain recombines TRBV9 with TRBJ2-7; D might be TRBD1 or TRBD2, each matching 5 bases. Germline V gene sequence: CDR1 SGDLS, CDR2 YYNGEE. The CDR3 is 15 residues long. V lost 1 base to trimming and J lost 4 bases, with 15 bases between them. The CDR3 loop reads CASSVMVGEAYEQYF. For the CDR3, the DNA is TGTGCCAGCAGCGTAATGGTGGGGGAAGCTTACGAGCAGTACTTC.

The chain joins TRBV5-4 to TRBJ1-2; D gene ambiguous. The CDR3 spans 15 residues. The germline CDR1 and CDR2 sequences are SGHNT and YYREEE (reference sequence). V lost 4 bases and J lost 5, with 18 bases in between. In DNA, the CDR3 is TGTGCCAGCAGCGACGCACCGGGTCGCGAATATGGCTACACCTTC. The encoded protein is CASSDAPGREYGYTF.

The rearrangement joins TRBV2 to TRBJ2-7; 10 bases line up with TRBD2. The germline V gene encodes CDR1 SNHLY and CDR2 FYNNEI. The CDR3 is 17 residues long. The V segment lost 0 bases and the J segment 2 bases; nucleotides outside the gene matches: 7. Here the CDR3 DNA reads TGTGCCAGCAGTGAAGCTTTACTAGCGGGGCCTGCCTACGAGCAGTACTTC. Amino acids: CASSEALLAGPAYEQYF.

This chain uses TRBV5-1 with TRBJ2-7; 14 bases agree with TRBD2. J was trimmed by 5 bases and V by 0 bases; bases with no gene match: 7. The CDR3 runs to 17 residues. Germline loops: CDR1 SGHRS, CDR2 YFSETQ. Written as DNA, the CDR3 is TGCGCCAGCAGCTTGGCGGGACTAGCGGGAGTTCGGCACGAGCAGTACTTC. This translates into CASSLAGLAGVRHEQYF.

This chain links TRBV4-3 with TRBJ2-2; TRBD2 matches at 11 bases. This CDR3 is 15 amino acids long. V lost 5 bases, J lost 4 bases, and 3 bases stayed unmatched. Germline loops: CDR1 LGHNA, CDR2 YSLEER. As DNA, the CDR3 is TGCGCCAGCAGCTCCGGGACTAGCGGCACCGGGGAGCTGTTTTTT. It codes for CASSSGTSGTGELFF.

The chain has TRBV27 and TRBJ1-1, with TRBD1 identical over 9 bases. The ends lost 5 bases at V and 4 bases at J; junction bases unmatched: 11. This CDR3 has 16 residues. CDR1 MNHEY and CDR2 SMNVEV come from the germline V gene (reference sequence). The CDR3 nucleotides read TGTGCCAGCAGTCCGATTCTGGACAGGGGAGGCACTGAAGCTTTCTTT. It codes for CASSPILDRGGTEAFF.

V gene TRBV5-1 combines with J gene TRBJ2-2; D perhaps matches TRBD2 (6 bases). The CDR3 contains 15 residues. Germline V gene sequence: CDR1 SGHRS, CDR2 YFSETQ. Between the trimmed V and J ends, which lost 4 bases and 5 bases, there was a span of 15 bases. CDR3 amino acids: CASSPGWGETGELFF. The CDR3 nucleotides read TGCGCCAGCAGCCCGGGCTGGGGGGAAACCGGGGAGCTGTTTTTT.

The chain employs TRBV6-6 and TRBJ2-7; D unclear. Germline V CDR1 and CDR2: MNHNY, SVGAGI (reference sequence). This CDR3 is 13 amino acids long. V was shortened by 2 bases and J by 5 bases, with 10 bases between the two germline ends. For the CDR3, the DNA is TGTGCCAGCAGTTACAAGCTGAGCCACGAGCAGTACTTC. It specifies CASSYKLSHEQYF.

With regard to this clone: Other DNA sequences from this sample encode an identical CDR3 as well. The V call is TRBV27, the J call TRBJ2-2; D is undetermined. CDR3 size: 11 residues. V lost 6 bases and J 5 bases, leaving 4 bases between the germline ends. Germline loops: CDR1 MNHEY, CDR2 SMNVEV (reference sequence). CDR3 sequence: CASSTTGELFF. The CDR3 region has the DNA TGTGCCAGCAGCACAACCGGGGAGCTGTTTTTT.

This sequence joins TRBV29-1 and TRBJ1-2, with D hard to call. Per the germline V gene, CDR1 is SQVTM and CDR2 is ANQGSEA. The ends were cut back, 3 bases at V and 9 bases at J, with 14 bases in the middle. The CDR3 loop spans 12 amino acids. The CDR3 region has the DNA TGCAGCGTTGAGAACCAGTCTATGAGCTACACCTTC. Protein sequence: CSVENQSMSYTF.

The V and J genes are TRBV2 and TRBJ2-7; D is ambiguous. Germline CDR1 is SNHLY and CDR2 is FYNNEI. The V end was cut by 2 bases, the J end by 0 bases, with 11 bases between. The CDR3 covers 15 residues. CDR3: CASSEFGPVSYEQYF. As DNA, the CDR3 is TGTGCCAGCAGTGAATTCGGGCCGGTCTCCTACGAGCAGTACTTC.

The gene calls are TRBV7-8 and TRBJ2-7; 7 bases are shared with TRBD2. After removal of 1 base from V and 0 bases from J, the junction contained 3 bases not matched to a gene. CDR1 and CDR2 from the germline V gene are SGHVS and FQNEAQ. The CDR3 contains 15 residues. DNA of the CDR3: TGTGCCAGCAGCTTAGACGGCGGGAGCTCCTACGAGCAGTACTTC. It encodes CASSLDGGSSYEQYF.

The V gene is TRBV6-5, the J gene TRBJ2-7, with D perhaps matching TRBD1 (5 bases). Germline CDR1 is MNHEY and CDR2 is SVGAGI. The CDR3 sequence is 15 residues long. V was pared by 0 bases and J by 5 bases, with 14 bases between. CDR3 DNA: TGTGCCAGCAGTTACTCAAAGGCCCTCAGGGACGAGCAGTACTTC. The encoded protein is CASSYSKALRDEQYF.

The DNA of the CDR3 is TGTGCCAGCGAGGACAGGGGGAATCCTAACTATGGCTACACCTTC. It yields the protein CASEDRGNPNYGYTF. The V gene is TRBV6-5, the J gene TRBJ1-2; 10 positions agree with TRBD1. The CDR3 loop spans 15 amino acids. V shed 8 bases and J 0 bases; nucleotides not matched to a gene: 6. CDR1 MNHEY and CDR2 SVGAGI come from the germline V gene.

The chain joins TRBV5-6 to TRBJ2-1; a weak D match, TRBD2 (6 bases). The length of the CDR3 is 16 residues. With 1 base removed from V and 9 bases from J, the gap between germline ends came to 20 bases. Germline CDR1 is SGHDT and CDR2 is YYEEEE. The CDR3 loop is CASSLPGERALVEQFF. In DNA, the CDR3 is TGTGCCAGCAGCTTGCCTGGGGAGCGGGCACTGGTTGAGCAGTTCTTC.

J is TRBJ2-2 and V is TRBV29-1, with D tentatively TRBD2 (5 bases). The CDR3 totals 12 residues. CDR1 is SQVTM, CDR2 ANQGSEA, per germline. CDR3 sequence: CGSLTGSGELFF. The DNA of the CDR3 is TGCGGCAGTCTGACTGGGAGCGGGGAGCTGTTTTTT.

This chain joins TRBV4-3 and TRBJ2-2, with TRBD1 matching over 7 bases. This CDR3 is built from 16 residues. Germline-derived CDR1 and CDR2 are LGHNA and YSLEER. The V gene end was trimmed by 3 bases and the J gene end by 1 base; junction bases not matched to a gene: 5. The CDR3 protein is CASSHDRVGNTGELFF. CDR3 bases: TGCGCCAGCAGCCACGACAGGGTGGGGAACACCGGGGAGCTGTTTTTT.

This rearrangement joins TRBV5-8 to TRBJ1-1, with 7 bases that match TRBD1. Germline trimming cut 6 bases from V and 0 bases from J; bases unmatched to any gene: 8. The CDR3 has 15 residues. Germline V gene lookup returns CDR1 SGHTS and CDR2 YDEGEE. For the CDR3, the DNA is TGTGCCAGCAACCAAGACAGGGCCCTGAACACTGAAGCTTTCTTT. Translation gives CASNQDRALNTEAFF.

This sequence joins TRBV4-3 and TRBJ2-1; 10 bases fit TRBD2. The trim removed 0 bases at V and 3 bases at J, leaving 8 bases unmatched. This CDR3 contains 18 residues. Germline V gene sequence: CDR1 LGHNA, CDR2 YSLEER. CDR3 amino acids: CASSQDSEPSGSYNEQFF. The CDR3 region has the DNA TGCGCCAGCAGCCAAGATTCCGAACCTAGCGGGAGCTACAATGAGCAGTTCTTC.